The 2 T cell receptor beta chains reported below all come from one sample, sequenced in a study of brain T cells in children with intractable seizures. Time point here: blood from clinic visit 5 months post-surgery; TSC patient then seizure free. Here immunoSEQ multiplex PCR was the method, and the copy in TCRdb shows in-frame clones only, minus some. Altogether 340,000 or so clones are present, more than 85% being singletons, with the ten largest covering 4.5% to 7%. The source material was peripheral blood, sampled 5 to 6 months after surgery. The origin of the receptors is a boy under two years old with tuberous sclerosis and intractable seizures.

The V and J genes are TRBV19 and TRBJ1-2; maybe TRBD1 (6 bases). Trimming left V 3 bases short and J 1 base short, with 6 bases between. Germline V CDR1 and CDR2: LNHDA, SQIVND (reference sequence). The CDR3 extends over 13 amino acids. The CDR3 nucleotides are TGTGCCAGTAGTATGGGACATAACTATGGCTACACCTTC. Its protein product is CASSMGHNYGYTF.

CDR3 region: CASSNPGTGFSGELFF. The CDR3 DNA reads TGTGCCAGCAGCAATCCCGGGACAGGGTTCTCCGGGGAGCTGTTTTTT. The chain employs TRBV7-6 and TRBJ2-2, with 9 bases fitting TRBD1. Germline lookup yields CDR1 SGHVS and CDR2 FNYEAQ. There are 16 residues in the CDR3. With V trimmed by 5 bases and J by 6 bases, 10 bases remained unmatched.